A selection of T cell receptor beta chains follows, all from one sample in a study of molecular identifiers for immune sequencing clone quantification. A single record per CDR3 protein comes from TCRdb applying MiXCR to the PCR reads. The data hold tens of thousands of distinct CDR3 sequences, with 15% to 20% observed a single time. The material sequenced was naive CD8+ T cells from blood, with Jurkat cell RNA spiked in. The receptors were gathered from a human donor in good health. Some libraries in this study had Jurkat cell RNA spiked in. CDR3s include the opening cysteine and the closing phenylalanine or tryptophan. The order of the fields is V gene, J gene, D gene, clone size, CDR3 protein, CDR3 DNA. The D gene is left open where the match is weak. Rows give clone size only sometimes, using once, few, many, or a class for an expanded clone.

V gene: TRBV11-3; J gene: TRBJ2-7; D gene: .; clone size: many; CDR3 protein: CASSKQGHNWNEQYF; CDR3 DNA: TGTGCCAGCAGCAAACAGGGACACAATTGGAACGAGCAGTACTTC
V gene: TRBV27; J gene: TRBJ2-1; D gene: TRBD1; clone size: few; CDR3 protein: CASSLEDRVNEQFF; CDR3 DNA: TGTGCCAGCAGTTTAGAGGACAGGGTTAACGAGCAGTTCTTC
V gene: TRBV30; J gene: TRBJ2-7; D gene: .; clone size: few; CDR3 protein: CAWSVGSSYEQYF; CDR3 DNA: TGTGCCTGGAGTGTGGGATCCTCCTACGAGCAGTACTTC
V gene: TRBV9; J gene: TRBJ2-3; D gene: .; clone size: .; CDR3 protein: CASSGMSSTDTQYF; CDR3 DNA: TGTGCCAGCAGCGGGATGAGTAGCACAGATACACAGTATTTT
V gene: TRBV4-1; J gene: TRBJ2-1; D gene: .; clone size: medium-sized; CDR3 protein: CASSPGPLATEQFF; CDR3 DNA: TGCGCCAGCAGCCCAGGCCCACTAGCAACTGAGCAGTTCTTC
V gene: TRBV5-1; J gene: TRBJ2-7; D gene: .; clone size: .; CDR3 protein: CASSPSAPTGYYERYF; CDR3 DNA: TGCGCCAGCAGCCCTTCCGCCCCGACAGGCTACTACGAGCGGTACTTC
V gene: TRBV27; J gene: TRBJ2-5; D gene: .; clone size: many; CDR3 protein: CASSLLGETQYF; CDR3 DNA: TGTGCCAGCAGTTTATTAGGGGAGACCCAGTACTTC
V gene: TRBV28; J gene: TRBJ2-7; D gene: TRBD2; clone size: few; CDR3 protein: CATEGRDFRYEQYF; CDR3 DNA: TGTGCTACGGAGGGGAGGGACTTCAGGTACGAGCAGTACTTC
V gene: TRBV7-9; J gene: TRBJ1-6; D gene: TRBD1; clone size: many; CDR3 protein: CASSPKGQGNSPLHF; CDR3 DNA: TGTGCCAGCAGCCCCAAGGGACAGGGTAATTCACCCCTCCACTTT
V gene: TRBV6-2/TRBV6-3; J gene: TRBJ1-5; D gene: .; clone size: few; CDR3 protein: CASRERLRPQHF; CDR3 DNA: TGTGCCAGCAGGGAGCGTTTAAGGCCCCAGCATTTT
V gene: TRBV7-9; J gene: TRBJ2-5; D gene: .; clone size: many; CDR3 protein: CASSRTDLPEETQYF; CDR3 DNA: TGTGCCAGCAGCCGAACCGACTTGCCTGAAGAGACCCAGTACTTC
V gene: TRBV27; J gene: TRBJ2-2; D gene: TRBD2; clone size: few; CDR3 protein: CASSNGVAGVESTGELFF; CDR3 DNA: TGTGCCAGCAGTAATGGGGTAGCGGGAGTGGAGAGCACCGGGGAGCTGTTTTTT
V gene: TRBV9; J gene: TRBJ2-1; D gene: .; clone size: few; CDR3 protein: CASSVDSGGTDNEQFF; CDR3 DNA: TGTGCCAGCAGCGTAGATTCCGGCGGGACGGACAATGAGCAGTTCTTC
V gene: TRBV6-1; J gene: TRBJ1-5; D gene: .; clone size: many; CDR3 protein: CASSDTQGIQPQHF; CDR3 DNA: TGTGCCAGCAGTGATACCCAGGGGATTCAGCCCCAGCATTTT
V gene: TRBV24-1; J gene: TRBJ2-1; D gene: .; clone size: many; CDR3 protein: CATSDFPESSYNEQFF; CDR3 DNA: TGTGCCACCAGTGATTTCCCGGAAAGCTCCTACAATGAGCAGTTCTTC
V gene: TRBV27; J gene: TRBJ2-3; D gene: TRBD2; clone size: .; CDR3 protein: CASSSFTGTIADAQYF; CDR3 DNA: TGTGCCAGCAGTTCATTCACCGGGACTATCGCAGATGCGCAGTATTTT
V gene: TRBV11-2; J gene: TRBJ2-5; D gene: TRBD2; clone size: many; CDR3 protein: CASSLAGGSETQYF; CDR3 DNA: TGTGCCAGCAGCTTAGCGGGAGGAAGTGAGACCCAGTACTTC
V gene: TRBV13; J gene: TRBJ2-7; D gene: .; clone size: many; CDR3 protein: CASSFLSSYEQYF; CDR3 DNA: TGTGCCAGCAGCTTTTTGAGCTCCTACGAGCAGTACTTC
V gene: TRBV7-9; J gene: TRBJ2-1; D gene: .; clone size: many; CDR3 protein: CASSPQGPLYNEQFF; CDR3 DNA: TGTGCCAGCAGCCCCCAAGGACCATTATACAATGAGCAGTTCTTC
V gene: TRBV20-1; J gene: TRBJ2-5; D gene: .; clone size: many; CDR3 protein: CSARTLASATKETQYF; CDR3 DNA: TGCAGTGCTAGAACTCTCGCGTCCGCTACTAAAGAGACCCAGTACTTC
V gene: TRBV25-1; J gene: TRBJ2-5; D gene: .; clone size: many; CDR3 protein: CASSENPGLWETQYF; CDR3 DNA: TGTGCCAGCAGTGAGAATCCGGGACTCTGGGAGACCCAGTACTTC
V gene: TRBV19; J gene: TRBJ1-5; D gene: .; clone size: .; CDR3 protein: CASSTDPAGLSNQPQHF; CDR3 DNA: TGTGCCAGTAGTACAGATCCGGCTGGGTTGAGCAATCAGCCCCAGCATTTT
V gene: TRBV7-9; J gene: TRBJ2-7; D gene: .; clone size: many; CDR3 protein: CATRDRSYEQYF; CDR3 DNA: TGTGCCACCCGCGACAGGTCCTACGAGCAGTACTTC
V gene: TRBV10-3; J gene: TRBJ2-7; D gene: TRBD1; clone size: few; CDR3 protein: CAINDQGQGTSNEQYF; CDR3 DNA: TGTGCCATCAATGACCAGGGACAGGGTACGAGCAACGAGCAGTACTTC
V gene: TRBV13; J gene: TRBJ2-3; D gene: TRBD1; clone size: many; CDR3 protein: CASSLTGGGFTDTQYF; CDR3 DNA: TGTGCCAGCAGCTTAACAGGGGGAGGTTTCACAGATACGCAGTATTTT
V gene: TRBV20-1; J gene: TRBJ2-7; D gene: TRBD2; clone size: many; CDR3 protein: CSARAGLAEGSEYF; CDR3 DNA: TGCAGTGCTAGAGCGGGACTAGCGGAGGGAAGTGAGTACTTC
V gene: TRBV20-1; J gene: TRBJ1-2; D gene: .; clone size: many; CDR3 protein: CSARDKGGYGYTF; CDR3 DNA: TGCAGTGCTAGAGATAAGGGGGGCTACGGCTACACCTTC
V gene: TRBV11-2; J gene: TRBJ2-1; D gene: TRBD2; clone size: many; CDR3 protein: CASSRRAGVEYNEQFF; CDR3 DNA: TGTGCCAGCAGCCGCAGGGCGGGAGTAGAGTACAATGAGCAGTTCTTC
V gene: TRBV6-1; J gene: TRBJ2-7; D gene: .; clone size: many; CDR3 protein: CASSDIDLSIAYEQYF; CDR3 DNA: TGTGCCAGCAGTGACATAGACCTATCGATAGCCTACGAGCAGTACTTC
V gene: TRBV9; J gene: TRBJ2-1; D gene: .; clone size: .; CDR3 protein: CVSSVVLGGEQFF; CDR3 DNA: TGTGTCAGCAGCGTAGTTCTAGGCGGTGAGCAGTTCTTC
V gene: TRBV14; J gene: TRBJ2-1; D gene: TRBD2; clone size: many; CDR3 protein: CASSLKMGLAAENEQFF; CDR3 DNA: TGTGCCAGCAGCCTCAAGATGGGACTAGCGGCTGAGAATGAGCAGTTCTTC
V gene: TRBV7-9; J gene: TRBJ2-3; D gene: TRBD2; clone size: many; CDR3 protein: CASNGQRETDTQYF; CDR3 DNA: TGTGCCAGCAACGGGCAGCGGGAGACAGATACGCAGTATTTT
V gene: TRBV11-2; J gene: TRBJ2-3; D gene: TRBD1; clone size: many; CDR3 protein: CASRDRVAGTDTQYF; CDR3 DNA: TGTGCCAGCCGGGACAGGGTTGCGGGAACAGATACGCAGTATTTT
V gene: TRBV20-1; J gene: TRBJ1-2; D gene: .; clone size: many; CDR3 protein: CSARPELTYGYTF; CDR3 DNA: TGCAGTGCTAGGCCCGAGCTAACCTATGGCTACACCTTC
V gene: TRBV13; J gene: TRBJ2-1; D gene: .; clone size: many; CDR3 protein: CASRPPSYNEQFF; CDR3 DNA: TGTGCCAGCAGACCCCCCTCCTACAATGAGCAGTTCTTC
V gene: TRBV27; J gene: TRBJ2-5; D gene: TRBD2; clone size: many; CDR3 protein: CASSLQGAGVETQYF; CDR3 DNA: TGTGCCAGCAGTCTCCAGGGAGCGGGAGTAGAGACCCAGTACTTC
V gene: TRBV7-9; J gene: TRBJ2-1; D gene: .; clone size: few; CDR3 protein: CASSPDSYNEQFF; CDR3 DNA: TGTGCCAGCAGCCCGGACTCATACAATGAGCAGTTCTTC
V gene: TRBV7-9; J gene: TRBJ2-3; D gene: TRBD1; clone size: many; CDR3 protein: CASSPPEDRGLADTQYF; CDR3 DNA: TGTGCCAGCAGCCCTCCCGAGGACAGGGGGCTAGCAGATACGCAGTATTTT
V gene: TRBV28; J gene: TRBJ2-7; D gene: TRBD1; clone size: .; CDR3 protein: CASSSGTGVSLGEQYF; CDR3 DNA: TGTGCCAGCAGTTCTGGGACAGGGGTCTCCCTCGGCGAGCAGTACTTC
V gene: TRBV6-1; J gene: TRBJ2-2; D gene: TRBD2; clone size: .; CDR3 protein: CACSGGVFGPTNTGELFF; CDR3 DNA: TGTGCCTGCAGTGGGGGGGTTTTCGGCCCGACGAACACCGGGGAGCTGTTTTTT
V gene: TRBV7-9; J gene: TRBJ1-5; D gene: .; clone size: many; CDR3 protein: CASSSGRNQPQHF; CDR3 DNA: TGTGCCAGCAGCTCGGGGAGAAATCAGCCCCAGCATTTT
V gene: TRBV7-6; J gene: TRBJ2-7; D gene: TRBD2; clone size: many; CDR3 protein: CASSLGTSGSIYEQYF; CDR3 DNA: TGTGCCAGCAGCTTAGGGACTAGCGGGAGTATCTACGAGCAGTACTTC
V gene: TRBV5-1; J gene: TRBJ2-6; D gene: .; clone size: many; CDR3 protein: CASSLAVVTGANVLTF; CDR3 DNA: TGCGCCAGCAGCTTGGCCGTTGTAACTGGGGCCAACGTCCTGACTTTC
V gene: TRBV3-1; J gene: TRBJ2-5; D gene: .; clone size: many; CDR3 protein: CASSQWETQYF; CDR3 DNA: TGTGCCAGCAGCCAGTGGGAGACCCAGTACTTC
V gene: TRBV27; J gene: TRBJ2-1; D gene: TRBD2; clone size: many; CDR3 protein: CASSLKGLAYYEQFF; CDR3 DNA: TGTGCCAGCAGTTTAAAGGGACTAGCGTATTATGAGCAGTTCTTC
V gene: TRBV27; J gene: TRBJ1-6; D gene: TRBD1; clone size: many; CDR3 protein: CASSFQGESPLHF; CDR3 DNA: TGTGCCAGCAGTTTTCAGGGGGAGTCACCCCTCCACTTT
V gene: TRBV7-8; J gene: TRBJ1-5; D gene: .; clone size: many; CDR3 protein: CASSSTGTSIPVNQPQHF; CDR3 DNA: TGTGCCAGCAGCTCCACCGGGACATCTATCCCCGTCAATCAGCCCCAGCATTTT
V gene: TRBV5-5; J gene: TRBJ2-1; D gene: TRBD2; clone size: once; CDR3 protein: CASSPRVGGRYYNEQFF; CDR3 DNA: TGTGCCAGCAGCCCCCGGGTGGGCGGGAGATACTACAATGAGCAGTTCTTC
V gene: TRBV11-2; J gene: TRBJ1-1; D gene: .; clone size: many; CDR3 protein: CASSSVPGDTEAFF; CDR3 DNA: TGTGCCAGCAGCTCCGTCCCGGGGGACACTGAAGCTTTCTTT
V gene: TRBV6-5; J gene: TRBJ1-1; D gene: .; clone size: many; CDR3 protein: CASSYGRGGYEAFF; CDR3 DNA: TGTGCCAGCAGTTACGGACGAGGCGGTTATGAAGCTTTCTTT
V gene: TRBV19; J gene: TRBJ1-5; D gene: .; clone size: few; CDR3 protein: CASSIYGDSNQPQHF; CDR3 DNA: TGTGCCAGTAGTATATATGGGGATAGCAATCAGCCCCAGCATTTT
V gene: TRBV10-3; J gene: TRBJ2-1; D gene: TRBD2; clone size: many; CDR3 protein: CASLAENYNEQFF; CDR3 DNA: TGTGCCAGCCTAGCGGAGAACTACAATGAGCAGTTCTTC
V gene: TRBV24-1; J gene: TRBJ1-5; D gene: .; clone size: many; CDR3 protein: CATRSNSRGIGNQPQHF; CDR3 DNA: TGTGCCACCCGCTCCAATTCCCGAGGAATCGGCAATCAGCCCCAGCATTTT